The clone carrying this T cell receptor (beta chain) occurred a few times. The source of the sample is a study of blood T cell repertoires in COVID-19. Study-level background: Italy, Spain and the United States were the sources of the convalescent and acute COVID-19 samples.

V shed 3 bases, J shed 3 bases, and the junction held 0 bases outside the gene matches. Germline CDR1 and CDR2: MNHNS and SASEGT. The CDR3 is 13 amino acids. The authors' processing: Counts of nucleated cells, estimated from reference gene primer amplification, were obtained. Sequencing used immunoSEQ multiplex PCR; TCRdb keeps in-frame clones, though not all of them. V, J and clone size are those of that table, while D and trimming were read from the DNA. The sample lists some 300,000 clones; about nine tenths were seen once. For recovered donors of Cohort 3, there were two negative PCRs, clearance, or symptom resolution.

The rearrangement uses TRBV6-1 and TRBJ1-1, with TRBD1 matching 8 bases. The sample was PBMCs or T cells enriched from blood (not recorded which). The TCR was taken from a man in his thirties or forties who had recovered from COVID-19. As DNA, the CDR3 is TGTGCCAGCAGTGACAGGGGGCACACTGAAGCTTTCTTT. Translation gives CASSDRGHTEAFF.